The 30 T cell receptor beta chains given below trace back to one sample, sequenced in a study of blood T cell repertoires in COVID-19. Only in-frame clones appear in the TCRdb table, and some are missing; sequencing was by immunoSEQ multiplex PCR. Of 200,000 to 250,000 clones in the sample, 84% are singletons; the top ten hold less than 15%. Source material: peripheral blood. All receptors come from a human donor in a cohort sampled during active COVID-19.

The rearrangement joins TRBV28 to TRBJ2-1; perhaps TRBD2 as D (5 bases). Germline-derived CDR1 and CDR2 are MDHEN and SYDVKM. Trimming cost V 6 bases and J 8 bases, with 20 bases left between them. CDR3 length: 15 amino acids. CDR3 DNA sequence: TGTGCCAGCAGCCCCATCGTGGGAGTGAGATATGAGCAGTTCTTC. It encodes CASSPIVGVRYEQFF.

The chain has TRBV30 and TRBJ2-3; 10 nucleotides agree with TRBD1. Germline V lookup: CDR1 GTSNPN, CDR2 SVGIG (reference sequence). CDR3 length: 15 amino acids. V shed 3 bases and J 1 base; nucleotides not matched to a gene: 4. For the CDR3, the DNA is TGTGCCTGGAGGTCCGGGACAGGGGGCACAGATACGCAGTATTTT. Translating it yields CAWRSGTGGTDTQYF.

The chain carries TRBV27 and TRBJ2-3, with D unresolved. V shed 5 bases and J shed 0 bases, with 18 bases lying between them. Germline CDR1 and CDR2: MNHEY and SMNVEV (reference sequence). The CDR3 runs to 17 residues. In DNA, the CDR3 is TGTGCCAGCAGTGTAAGCGATAGAGGAGATAGCACAGATACGCAGTATTTT. Its protein product is CASSVSDRGDSTDTQYF.

The chain has TRBV10-2 and TRBJ2-7, with TRBD1 identical over 8 bases. This CDR3 has 13 residues. Germline V gene sequence: CDR1 WSHSY, CDR2 SAAADI. V lost 10 bases and J lost 3; bases outside the gene matches: 8. The CDR3: CATHDRGDYEQYF. The CDR3 coding sequence is TGCGCCACCCATGACAGGGGTGACTACGAGCAGTACTTC.

The V call is TRBV5-4, the J call TRBJ2-5; a possible D gene is TRBD1 (6 bases). There are 13 residues in the CDR3. The V gene's germline CDR1 is SGHNT and CDR2 YYREEE (reference sequence). Trimming stripped 4 bases from V and 6 bases from J, with 13 bases between. CDR3 sequence: CASSPTQGQTQYF. The DNA of the CDR3 is TGTGCCAGCAGCCCTACACAGGGACAGACCCAGTACTTC.

The chain couples TRBV3-1 (or the pseudogene TRBV3-2) to TRBJ2-5; TRBD1 agrees at 8 bases. Germline-derived CDR1 and CDR2 are LGHDT and YNNKEL (reference sequence). The CDR3 sequence is 15 residues long. The V and J ends lost 7 bases and 5 bases, in that order; junction bases with no gene match: 12. The CDR3 sequence: CASTASRGRWETQYF. As DNA, the CDR3 is TGTGCCAGCACCGCGAGCAGGGGGCGGTGGGAGACCCAGTACTTC.

The chain recombines TRBV10-1 with TRBJ2-3; 10 nucleotides agree with TRBD2. This CDR3 region has 17 residues. CDR1 is WNHNN and CDR2 is SYGVQD in the germline V gene (reference sequence). V lost 0 bases, J lost 3 bases, and 6 bases stayed unmatched. CDR3 nucleotides: TGCGCCAGCAGTGAGTCAGGGGTTAGCGGGAGGACAGATACGCAGTATTTT. It translates to CASSESGVSGRTDTQYF.

The chain has TRBV28 and TRBJ2-1; 8 nucleotides line up with TRBD2. The germline gives CDR1 MDHEN, CDR2 SYDVKM. This CDR3 is built from 15 residues. Losses at the gene ends were 5 bases for V and 4 bases for J; bases not matched to a gene: 7. For the CDR3, the DNA is TGTGCCAGCAGTCCTACTAGCGGAGAATACAATGAGCAGTTCTTC. Its protein is CASSPTSGEYNEQFF.

V usage is TRBV13 and J usage is TRBJ2-3, with D possibly TRBD1 on 5 matching bases. The CDR3 runs 16 residues. Germline lookup yields CDR1 PRHDT and CDR2 FYEKMQ (reference sequence). Trimming took off 4 bases at V and 2 bases at J, with 16 bases between the two ends. Here the CDR3 DNA reads TGTGCCAGCAGCTCGTACCCAGCAGGGTACACAGATACGCAGTATTTT. Protein sequence: CASSSYPAGYTDTQYF. The variable domain in full, with the rest retrieved from reference TRBV13 and TRBJ2-3, is AAGVIQSPRHLIKEKRETATLKCYPIPRHDTVYWYQQGPGQDPQFLISFYEKMQSDKGSIPDRFSAQQFSDYHSELNMSSLELGDSALYFCASSSYPAGYTDTQYFGPGTRLTVL.

This clone was recorded only once. The chain recombines TRBV9 with TRBJ2-5; D possibly corresponds to TRBD2 (7 bases). Trimming shortened V by 0 bases and J by 1 base, and 13 bases separated the two germline ends. Germline CDR1 SGDLS, CDR2 YYNGEE. The CDR3 extends over 16 amino acids. CDR3 in DNA: TGTGCCAGCAGCGTAGCTCTGGGGGGGCCCCAAGAGACCCAGTACTTC. Its protein product is CASSVALGGPQETQYF.

The chain is built from TRBV19 and TRBJ1-6; D is possibly TRBD1 (6 bases). Trimming cost V 6 bases and J 8 bases, with 17 bases left between them. CDR1 LNHDA and CDR2 SQIVND come from the germline V gene (reference sequence). CDR3 length equals 15 residues. The CDR3 loop is CASSPDRDTYSPLHF. The DNA for the CDR3 is TGTGCCAGTAGCCCCGACCGGGACACTTATTCACCCCTCCACTTT. Filled out from reference TRBV19 and TRBJ1-6, the complete variable domain reads DGGITQSPKYLFRKEGQNVTLSCEQNLNHDAMYWYRQDPGQGLRLIYYSQIVNDFQKGDIAEGYSVSREKKESFPLTVTSAQKNPTAFYLCASSPDRDTYSPLHFGNGTRLTVT.

This chain uses TRBV2 with TRBJ2-3; TRBD2 is a possible D gene (5 bases). V dropped 2 bases and J dropped 9 bases, with 15 bases sitting between them. This CDR3 spans 14 amino acids. Germline CDR1 and CDR2: SNHLY and FYNNEI. The CDR3 DNA reads as TGTGCCAGCAGTGAACCACCGGGGATTGGCACGCAGTATTTT. Protein: CASSEPPGIGTQYF.

The gene calls are TRBV7-8 and TRBJ2-7, with D perhaps TRBD1 (5 bases). The CDR3 sequence is 13 residues long. Germline V lookup: CDR1 SGHVS, CDR2 FQNEAQ. V was trimmed by 5 bases and J by 4 bases, leaving 12 bases between them. CDR3 in amino acids: CASSPRGGYEQYF. In DNA form, the CDR3 reads TGTGCCAGCAGCCCTAGGGGCGGTTACGAGCAGTACTTC. The whole variable domain, remainder taken from reference TRBV7-8 and TRBJ2-7, is GAGVSQSPRYKVAKRGQDVALRCDPISGHVSLFWYQQALGQGPEFLTYFQNEAQLDKSGLPSDRFFAERPEGSVSTLKIQRTQQEDSAVYLCASSPRGGYEQYFGPGTRLTVT.

This clone was recorded only once. The CDR3 here is CASSMASGPQHF. As DNA, the CDR3 is TGTGCCAGTAGTATGGCAAGCGGGCCCCAGCATTTT. The rearrangement links TRBV19 to TRBJ1-5; D not resolved. The V and J ends lost 3 bases and 9 bases respectively, with 9 bases between them. Germline-derived CDR1 and CDR2 are LNHDA and SQIVND (reference sequence). CDR3 length: 12 amino acids. Complete variable domain (other parts from reference TRBV19 and TRBJ1-5): DGGITQSPKYLFRKEGQNVTLSCEQNLNHDAMYWYRQDPGQGLRLIYYSQIVNDFQKGDIAEGYSVSREKKESFPLTVTSAQKNPTAFYLCASSMASGPQHFGDGTRLSIL.

CDR3 DNA: TGCGCCAGCAGCCGGTGGACAGGCCACTACAATGAGCAGTTCTTC. It translates to CASSRWTGHYNEQFF. The rearrangement joins TRBV4-1 to TRBJ2-1, with 7 bases aligning to TRBD1. CDR1 MGHRA and CDR2 YSYEKL come from the germline V gene. V lost 4 bases to trimming and J lost 3 bases; unmatched junction nucleotides: 6. There are 15 residues in the CDR3.

V gene TRBV7-2 combines with J gene TRBJ1-4, with D unresolved. The germline V and J ends were trimmed by 4 bases and 4 bases, with 13 bases remaining between them. Germline assignment: CDR1 SGHTA and CDR2 FQGNSA. The CDR3 contains 15 residues. The CDR3 loop reads CASSSGAVRNEKLFF. The CDR3 nucleotides read TGTGCCAGCAGCTCAGGAGCGGTTCGTAATGAAAAACTGTTTTTT.

The J gene is TRBJ2-7, the V gene TRBV9; TRBD1 might be the D (6 bases). The CDR3 is made up of 15 amino acids. V gave up 0 bases and J gave up 0 bases, with 10 bases separating them. Per the germline V gene, CDR1 is SGDLS and CDR2 is YYNGEE. The CDR3: CASSVGQASSYEQYF. The DNA for the CDR3 is TGTGCCAGCAGCGTAGGACAGGCGAGCTCCTACGAGCAGTACTTC. Full variable domain (remainder filled in from reference TRBV9 and TRBJ2-7): DSGVTQTPKHLITATGQRVTLRCSPRSGDLSVYWYQQSLDQGLQFLIQYYNGEERAKGNILERFSAQQFPDLHSELNLSSLELGDSALYFCASSVGQASSYEQYFGPGTRLTVT.

The rearrangement uses TRBV9 and TRBJ2-6, with D unclear. Germline V gene data show CDR1 as SGDLS and CDR2 as YYNGEE. Trimming removed 0 bases at V and 0 bases at J, with 10 bases between. CDR3 length: 17 residues. CDR3 nucleotides: TGTGCCAGCAGCGTAGTGGCAGGCCCCTCTGGGGCCAACGTCCTGACTTTC. Amino acids: CASSVVAGPSGANVLTF.

The chain links TRBV6-1 to TRBJ2-7; TRBD2 is a possible D gene (6 bases). Germline CDR1 MNHNS, CDR2 SASEGT. Trimming pared 3 bases from V and 6 bases from J, leaving 9 bases between. CDR3 length: 12 amino acids. The DNA of the CDR3 is TGTGCCAGCAGTGAGGGGGGTTTCGAGCAGTACTTC. The encoded protein is CASSEGGFEQYF.

The chain links TRBV7-8 to TRBJ2-7; D possibly corresponds to TRBD2 (6 bases). Trimming pared 3 bases from V and 2 bases from J, leaving 8 bases between. CDR3 length equals 13 residues. Germline V gene data show CDR1 as SGHVS and CDR2 as FQNEAQ. CDR3 in DNA: TGTGCCAGCAGCTTGCTAGCGCCCTACGAGCAGTACTTC. Protein product: CASSLLAPYEQYF.

This sequence joins TRBV5-6 and TRBJ2-1; unclear D gene. From germline, CDR1 is SGHDT and CDR2 YYEEEE. Trimming removed 3 bases at V and 7 bases at J, with 5 bases between. The length of the CDR3 is 11 residues. In DNA, the CDR3 is TGTGCCAGCAGCTCTAATAATGAGCAGTTCTTC. Protein: CASSSNNEQFF.

This chain connects TRBV10-1 to TRBJ2-2, with 12 bases fitting TRBD1. Looked up from germline, CDR1 is WNHNN and CDR2 is SYGVQD (reference sequence). The CDR3 contains 14 residues. The J segment lost 7 bases and the V segment lost 8 bases, leaving 5 bases of the junction unmatched. The CDR3 bases are TGCGCCAGCGGGGACAGGGGGCGCGGCGGGGAGCTGTTTTTT. This gives the protein CASGDRGRGGELFF.

This clone turned up a few times. The chain employs TRBV18 and TRBJ2-7; 10 nucleotides line up with TRBD2. Germline values: CDR1 KGHSH, CDR2 LQKENI. The trim removed 3 bases at V and 6 bases at J, leaving 8 bases unmatched. The CDR3 has 15 residues. The CDR3 coding sequence is TGTGCCAGCTCACCGGGACGGACTAGCGGATCCGAGCAGTACTTC. As protein: CASSPGRTSGSEQYF.

The V and J genes are TRBV5-4 and TRBJ1-1; the match to TRBD1 covers 8 bases. J gave up 5 bases and V 4 bases, and 7 bases lay outside the gene matches. CDR1 SGHNT and CDR2 YYREEE come from the germline V gene (reference sequence). The CDR3 is 14 residues long. CDR3 region: CASSGGQGRTEAFF. CDR3 coding DNA: TGTGCCAGCAGCGGTGGACAGGGTAGAACTGAAGCTTTCTTT.

V and J are TRBV5-1 and TRBJ1-6; maybe TRBD1 (6 bases). CDR3 length equals 19 residues. V lost 4 bases and J lost 5, with 25 bases in between. Germline V gene data show CDR1 as SGHRS and CDR2 as YFSETQ. In nucleotides, the CDR3 is TGCGCCAGCAGCCCGGGGTCCATCAGGGGCGGTTCGGATAATTCACCCCTCCACTTT. It codes for CASSPGSIRGGSDNSPLHF.

The genes are TRBV27 and TRBJ2-1, with 14 bases aligning to TRBD2. CDR1 and CDR2 from the germline V gene are MNHEY and SMNVEV (reference sequence). The trim removed 3 bases at V and 4 bases at J, leaving 14 bases unmatched. The CDR3 length is 20 residues. CDR3 loop: CASSFPQFGTSGRSYNEQFF. In DNA, the CDR3 is TGTGCCAGCAGTTTTCCACAGTTTGGGACTAGCGGGAGATCATACAATGAGCAGTTCTTC.

This clone has only one observation. The rearrangement links TRBV9 to TRBJ2-7, with D perhaps TRBD2 (6 bases). V was clipped by 0 bases and J by 3 bases, with 13 bases between them. CDR3 length: 15 amino acids. Per germline, CDR1 SGDLS and CDR2 YYNGEE. The CDR3, as DNA: TGTGCCAGCAGCGTAGGTTCTAGCGCATACTACGAGCAGTACTTC. As protein: CASSVGSSAYYEQYF.

The chain recombines TRBV7-2 with TRBJ1-4, with 7 bases aligning to TRBD1. The CDR3 loop spans 15 amino acids. CDR1 is SGHTA, CDR2 FQGNSA, per germline. V lost 4 bases and J lost 7; bases outside the gene matches: 9. This CDR3 reads CASSSGTVASEKLFF. The CDR3 DNA follows: TGTGCCAGCAGCTCTGGGACAGTAGCTAGTGAAAAACTGTTTTTT.

This clone was seen more than once but under ten times. CDR3 bases: TGTGCCAGCAGTGAACAGGGCAGCTCTGGAAACACCATATATTTT. Translation: CASSEQGSSGNTIYF. The rearrangement links TRBV6-1 to TRBJ1-3; D may be TRBD1 (5 bases). CDR1 is MNHNS, CDR2 SASEGT, per germline. V was cut by 2 bases and J by 0 bases, with 8 bases left in between. The CDR3 has 15 residues.

The genes are TRBV7-2 and TRBJ2-7; 13 bases fit TRBD2. The CDR3 runs 16 residues. Germline V lookup: CDR1 SGHTA, CDR2 FQGNSA. V shed 5 bases and J 2 bases; nucleotides not matched to a gene: 6. The CDR3 loop reads CASSPQGTSGAYEQYF. Written as DNA, the CDR3 is TGTGCCAGCAGCCCCCAGGGGACTAGCGGGGCCTACGAGCAGTACTTC. The complete variable domain, with remaining parts taken from reference TRBV7-2 and TRBJ2-7, reads GAGVSQSPSNKVTEKGKDVELRCDPISGHTALYWYRQSLGQGLEFLIYFQGNSAPDKSGLPSDRFSAERTGGSVSTLTIQRTQQEDSAVYLCASSPQGTSGAYEQYFGPGTRLTVT.